Each of the 31 T cell receptor beta chains below was sequenced from the same sample in a study of patients and donors after allogeneic stem cell transplantation. TCRdb ran MiXCR on the RT-PCR reads and lists one entry per CDR3 protein. The table includes approximately 160,000 distinct CDR3 sequences, roughly 24% detected once. Sequenced material: blood, either unsorted or a sorted T cell fraction (not recorded which). Every receptor here comes from a human donor who was either an allogeneic HSCT recipient or a stem cell or donor lymphocyte infusion donor (not recorded which). It is not recorded whose cells these are; they may come from a transplant donor.

There are a few counts of this clonotype. The chain links TRBV12-3 or TRBV12-4 to TRBJ2-7; no clear D. The germline V and J ends were trimmed by 3 bases and 0 bases, with 3 bases remaining between them. The CDR3 runs 12 residues. In DNA form, the CDR3 reads TGTGCCAGCAGTTTGTACTCCTACGAGCAGTACTTC. As protein: CASSLYSYEQYF.

This clonotype was seen more than once but under ten times. The V call is TRBV10-3, the J call TRBJ2-1; D ambiguous. CDR1 is ENHRY and CDR2 is SYGVKD in the germline V gene. Trimming took 8 bases from V and 0 from J, leaving 11 bases between them. The length of the CDR3 is 14 residues. CDR3 protein: CAIGSSSSYNEQFF. In nucleotides, the CDR3 is TGTGCCATCGGGTCGTCTAGCTCCTACAATGAGCAGTTCTTC.

CDR3 region: CASSLREWEPQHF. CDR3 coding DNA: TGTGCCAGCAGCTTAAGAGAGTGGGAGCCCCAGCATTTT. The chain uses TRBV7-3 and TRBJ1-5, with D unclear. V lost 1 base and J lost 8, with 9 bases in between. This CDR3 comprises 13 residues. Germline lookup yields CDR1 SGHTA and CDR2 FQGTGA.

The rearrangement joins TRBV20-1 to TRBJ2-7; D remains unclear. V lost 3 bases, J lost 0 bases, and 9 bases lay in between. The CDR3 is 13 residues long. From germline, CDR1 is DFQATT and CDR2 SNEGSKA (reference sequence). The CDR3 sequence is CSASETNSYEQYF. The CDR3 DNA sequence: TGCAGTGCTAGTGAGACCAACTCCTACGAGCAGTACTTC.

The gene calls are TRBV10-3 and TRBJ2-5; no firm D call. V was shortened by 2 bases and J by 1 base, with 8 bases between the two germline ends. This CDR3 region has 14 residues. Germline V gene lookup returns CDR1 ENHRY and CDR2 SYGVKD. CDR3 bases: TGTGCCATCAGTGAGCCTAGACTCCAAGAGACCCAGTACTTC. Its protein is CAISEPRLQETQYF.

The chain combines TRBV30 with TRBJ2-3, with 10 bases identical to TRBD2. Germline trimming cut 2 bases from V and 4 bases from J; bases unmatched to any gene: 3. There are 14 residues in the CDR3. CDR1 and CDR2 (germline): GTSNPN, SVGIG (reference sequence). The chain's CDR3 is CAWSMSGGADTQYF. The CDR3 nucleotides are TGTGCCTGGAGTATGAGCGGGGGGGCAGATACGCAGTATTTT.

This clonotype turned up a few times. The V gene is TRBV5-5, the J gene TRBJ1-2, with D hard to call. There are 15 residues in the CDR3. Germline CDR1 is SGHKS and CDR2 is YYEKEE (reference sequence). V was shortened by 0 bases and J by 5 bases, with 14 bases between the two germline ends. The CDR3 region has the DNA TGTGCCAGCAGCTTGGTCCCCGTCGGACTTTATGGCTACACCTTC. Its protein product is CASSLVPVGLYGYTF. The full variable domain, with the rest looked up from reference TRBV5-5 and TRBJ1-2, is DAGVTQSPTHLIKTRGQQVTLRCSPISGHKSVSWYQQVLGQGPQFIFQYYEKEERGRGNFPDRFSARQFPNYSSELNVNALLLGDSALYLCASSLVPVGLYGYTFGSGTRLTVV.

This chain uses TRBV7-2 with TRBJ2-1; 8 bases line up with TRBD2. J lost 2 bases, V lost 5 bases, and 5 bases had no gene match. The CDR3 is 15 amino acids. Germline V CDR1 and CDR2: SGHTA, FQGNSA. CDR3 protein: CASSISGGTYNEQFF. DNA for the CDR3: TGTGCCAGCAGCATAAGCGGGGGCACCTACAATGAGCAGTTCTTC.

In its sample, this clonotype was seen a few times. This rearrangement joins TRBV5-1 to TRBJ2-2; D remains ambiguous. The CDR3 runs to 13 residues. Germline V gives CDR1 SGHRS, CDR2 YFSETQ. V was cut by 4 bases and J by 4 bases, with 8 bases left in between. CDR3 nucleotides: TGCGCCAGCAGCCTTGAGGCCACCGGGGAGCTGTTTTTT. Protein sequence: CASSLEATGELFF.

The rearrangement links TRBV6-5 to TRBJ2-1; the D is unclear. The CDR3 consists of 14 residues. Trimming took off 6 bases at V and 10 bases at J, with 19 bases between the two ends. CDR1 and CDR2 (germline): MNHEY, SVGAGI. The CDR3 sequence: CASSPTRDHGEQFF. DNA for the CDR3: TGTGCCAGCAGCCCAACTCGCGACCACGGCGAGCAGTTCTTC.

The chain is built from TRBV6-5 and TRBJ1-2; unclear D gene. The CDR3 covers 13 residues. V gave up 1 base and J gave up 13 bases, with 16 bases separating them. The V gene's germline CDR1 is MNHEY and CDR2 SVGAGI. The CDR3 nucleotides are TGTGCCAGCAGTTACTGGGCGGGAGCTGACTGCACCTTC. Translation gives CASSYWAGADCTF.

The chain recombines TRBV10-2 with TRBJ2-3; D not resolved. The germline V gene has CDR1 WSHSY and CDR2 SAAADI. V was shortened by 7 bases and J by 0 bases, with 8 bases between the two germline ends. This CDR3 is 13 amino acids long. The CDR3 sequence: CASTRTSTDTQYF. The CDR3, as DNA: TGCGCCAGCACCAGGACGAGCACAGATACGCAGTATTTT.

This clonotype was observed a few times. The gene calls are TRBV20-1 and TRBJ1-1, with D unresolved. This CDR3 comprises 16 residues. Trimming pared 0 bases from V and 5 bases from J, leaving 19 bases between. Germline CDR1 is DFQATT and CDR2 is SNEGSKA (reference sequence). The CDR3 spells CSARDGEASLGTEAFF. For the CDR3, the DNA is TGCAGTGCTAGAGACGGGGAGGCCAGCTTGGGGACTGAAGCTTTCTTT.

This clonotype showed up just a few times. The chain is built from TRBV5-1 and TRBJ2-1; D might be TRBD2 (5 bases). V was shortened by 0 bases and J by 9 bases, with 13 bases between the two germline ends. The CDR3 length is 14 residues. CDR1 is SGHRS and CDR2 is YFSETQ in the germline V gene. CDR3 sequence reads: CASSLVRIRGEQFF. The CDR3 nucleotides read TGCGCCAGCAGCTTGGTTCGTATTCGGGGTGAGCAGTTCTTC. Combining the CDR3 with reference TRBV5-1 and TRBJ2-1 gives the whole variable domain KAGVTQTPRYLIKTRGQQVTLSCSPISGHRSVSWYQQTPGQGLQFLFEYFSETQRNKGNFPGRFSGRQFSNSRSEMNVSTLELGDSALYLCASSLVRIRGEQFFGPGTRLTVL.

There are many counts of this clonotype. This rearrangement joins TRBV5-1 to TRBJ2-7, with a weak D call TRBD2 (6 bases). The length of the CDR3 is 16 residues. The V end was cut by 1 base, the J end by 1 base, with 15 bases between. Germline CDR1 and CDR2: SGHRS and YFSETQ. CDR3 DNA: TGCGCCAGCAGCTTGCAGGCTAGCGCGAATTCCTACGAGCAGTACTTC. Translation gives CASSLQASANSYEQYF.

This clonotype showed up just a few times. This chain's CDR3 is CSARDPGASYEQYF. CDR3 DNA sequence: TGCAGTGCTAGAGACCCCGGGGCCTCCTACGAGCAGTACTTC. This sequence joins TRBV20-1 and TRBJ2-7; D may be TRBD1 or TRBD2 (5 bases each). Germline assignment: CDR1 DFQATT and CDR2 SNEGSKA (reference sequence). This CDR3 has 14 amino acids. Trimming took off 0 bases at V and 0 bases at J, with 9 bases between the two ends.

The chain employs TRBV7-2 and TRBJ2-1, with D possibly TRBD2 on 5 matching bases. This CDR3 contains 15 residues. CDR1 and CDR2 from the germline V gene are SGHTA and FQGNSA. The V end lost 5 bases, the J end lost 0 bases, and 11 bases lay between the germline ends. The CDR3 DNA follows: TGTGCCAGCAGCCTTAGGGAGAGCTCCTACAATGAGCAGTTCTTC. Translating gives CASSLRESSYNEQFF.

A note on this clonotype: A much more abundant neighbour one base away suggests this may be a read error. This rearrangement joins TRBV5-1 to TRBJ1-2; 7 positions match TRBD1. The CDR3 is 15 residues long. Looked up from germline, CDR1 is SGHRS and CDR2 is YFSETQ. The CDR3, as DNA: TGCGCCGGCAGCCTACGGACAGGAACTAACTATGGCTACACCTTC. This sequence encodes CAGSLRTGTNYGYTF.

A few counts support this clonotype. The chain uses TRBV27 and TRBJ2-7, with a possible D match to TRBD1 (5 bases). The CDR3 runs to 14 residues. Trimming stripped 0 bases from V and 2 bases from J, with 8 bases between. Germline assignment: CDR1 MNHEY and CDR2 SMNVEV (reference sequence). The CDR3 DNA reads as TGTGCCAGCAGTTTATCGGGGCAGCCCTACGAGCAGTACTTC. Its translation is CASSLSGQPYEQYF.

This chain joins TRBV5-1 and TRBJ2-3, with D unclear. Trimming removed 0 bases at V and 3 bases at J, with 5 bases between. Germline-derived CDR1 and CDR2 are SGHRS and YFSETQ. The CDR3 length is 13 residues. The CDR3 nucleotides read TGCGCCAGCAGCTTGGAGCCTACAGATACGCAGTATTTT. This codes for CASSLEPTDTQYF. Using reference TRBV5-1 and TRBJ2-3 for the parts outside the CDR3, the full variable domain is KAGVTQTPRYLIKTRGQQVTLSCSPISGHRSVSWYQQTPGQGLQFLFEYFSETQRNKGNFPGRFSGRQFSNSRSEMNVSTLELGDSALYLCASSLEPTDTQYFGPGTRLTVL.

In this sample, this clonotype turned up a few times. This chain joins TRBV7-2 and TRBJ1-2, with 8 bases that match TRBD1. Germline V gene data show CDR1 as SGHTA and CDR2 as FQGNSA. The CDR3 contains 15 residues. V dropped 6 bases and J dropped 2; count of bases not matched to a gene: 8. CDR3 sequence: CASRLRTGTNYGYTF. The CDR3 DNA sequence: TGTGCCAGCAGACTCCGGACAGGGACCAACTATGGCTACACCTTC.

In its sample, this clonotype was seen a few times. The genes are TRBV2 and TRBJ1-6; 8 bases agree with TRBD1. The germline V gene encodes CDR1 SNHLY and CDR2 FYNNEI. Germline trimming cut 6 bases from V and 5 bases from J; bases unmatched to any gene: 6. CDR3 length: 15 residues. The CDR3 nucleotides read TGTGCCAGCAGCGTGACAGGGGAGGATAATTCACCCCTCCACTTT. Amino acids: CASSVTGEDNSPLHF.

V gene TRBV20-1 combines with J gene TRBJ2-2; 8 nucleotides line up with TRBD2. Looked up from germline, CDR1 is DFQATT and CDR2 is SNEGSKA (reference sequence). V was pared by 1 base and J by 5 bases, with 9 bases of the junction left unmatched. The CDR3 length is 16 residues. The CDR3 loop is CSARGVGRADTGELFF. In nucleotides, the CDR3 is TGCAGTGCTAGAGGTGTCGGGAGGGCCGATACCGGGGAGCTGTTTTTT.

The CDR3 sequence: CASSQAGGVNTEAFF. The DNA of the CDR3 is TGCGCCAGCAGCCAAGCCGGGGGGGTGAACACTGAAGCTTTCTTT. The chain recombines TRBV4-3 with TRBJ1-1; D might be TRBD1 (5 bases). This CDR3 region has 15 residues. Germline loops: CDR1 LGHNA, CDR2 YSLEER. V dropped 1 base and J dropped 0 bases, with 9 bases sitting between them.

The rearrangement links TRBV9 to TRBJ2-5; D uncertain. Trimming cost V 4 bases and J 5 bases, with 12 bases left between them. Germline CDR1 is SGDLS and CDR2 is YYNGEE. The CDR3 length is 13 residues. The CDR3 bases are TGTGCCAGCAGCCCCGGTGTGTTGGAGACCCAGTACTTC. This codes for CASSPGVLETQYF. The full variable domain, its missing parts supplied by reference TRBV9 and TRBJ2-5, is DSGVTQTPKHLITATGQRVTLRCSPRSGDLSVYWYQQSLDQGLQFLIQYYNGEERAKGNILERFSAQQFPDLHSELNLSSLELGDSALYFCASSPGVLETQYFGPGTRLLVL.

This clonotype showed up just a few times. This chain links TRBV5-5 with TRBJ2-3; D unresolved. V was pared by 4 bases and J by 1 base, with 10 bases between. Germline V gives CDR1 SGHKS, CDR2 YYEKEE (reference sequence). The CDR3 contains 14 residues. CDR3 bases: TGTGCCAGCAGCCAGAGATGGGGCACAGATACGCAGTATTTT. It encodes CASSQRWGTDTQYF.

There are a few counts of this clonotype. V usage is TRBV5-1 and J usage is TRBJ2-1; 13 bases are a match to TRBD2. J gave up 8 bases and V 6 bases, and 5 bases lay outside the gene matches. CDR1 and CDR2 from the germline V gene are SGHRS and YFSETQ. This CDR3 spans 14 amino acids. DNA for the CDR3: TGCGCCAGCACTGTACTAGCGGGAGGGGATGAGCAGTTCTTC. It yields the protein CASTVLAGGDEQFF.

The J gene is TRBJ2-7, the V gene TRBV5-1, with 9 bases lining up with TRBD2. This CDR3 is 15 amino acids long. The junction had 4 bases not matched to a gene; V was cut back by 1 base and J by 2 bases. Germline-derived CDR1 and CDR2 are SGHRS and YFSETQ. The CDR3 loop reads CASSLSGGQTYEQYF. CDR3 sequence (DNA): TGCGCCAGCAGCTTGAGCGGGGGGCAAACCTACGAGCAGTACTTC.

This clonotype was counted ten times or more. The germline gene is not matched at one end of the junction; a read error may be the cause. The rearrangement joins TRBV29-1 to TRBJ1-1; the D is unclear. Germline CDR1 and CDR2: SQVTM and ANQGSEA. This CDR3 has 11 residues. The chain's CDR3 is CSAEMNTEAFF. CDR3 in DNA: TGCAGCGCTGAAATGAACACTGAAGCTTTCTTT.

The V call is TRBV6-5, the J call TRBJ2-1; no clear D gene. V lost 6 bases and J lost 5, with 14 bases in between. Germline V gene data show CDR1 as MNHEY and CDR2 as SVGAGI. The length of the CDR3 is 14 residues. DNA for the CDR3: TGTGCCAGCAGCACCTGGGCGTGGGACAATGAGCAGTTCTTC. Encoded protein: CASSTWAWDNEQFF.

This chain joins TRBV12-3 or TRBV12-4 and TRBJ1-2, with no clear D. The CDR3 sequence is 15 residues long. Trimming removed 3 bases at V and 6 bases at J, with 17 bases between. The chain's CDR3 is CASSLADGILDGYTF. In DNA, the CDR3 is TGTGCCAGCAGTTTGGCAGACGGGATTTTAGATGGCTACACCTTC.